These 12 T cell receptor beta chains originate from one sample sequenced in a study of technical replicates of blood from a few donors. Assay used: immunoSEQ multiplex PCR; TCRdb lists only in-frame clones, some missing. The sample shows tens of thousands of clones, roughly 94% of them seen only once. Sequencing was performed on T cells isolated from PBMCs. These receptors were taken from a human donor in good health.

V is TRBV6-4 and J is TRBJ2-1, with D maybe TRBD1 (5 bases). The CDR3 runs to 16 residues. With 0 bases removed from V and 6 bases from J, the gap between germline ends came to 15 bases. Germline values: CDR1 MRHNA, CDR2 SNTAGT. The CDR3 region has the DNA TGTGCCAGCAGTGACTCGTATGGGGCCCTGTTCAATGAGCAGTTCTTC. Protein sequence: CASSDSYGALFNEQFF.

V usage is TRBV6-5 and J usage is TRBJ2-5, with 11 bases identical to TRBD1. The ends lost 4 bases at V and 5 bases at J; junction bases unmatched: 9. The germline V gene has CDR1 MNHEY and CDR2 SVGAGI. The CDR3 runs to 16 residues. The CDR3 protein is CASSSSGQGVWETQYF. The CDR3 DNA reads TGTGCCAGCAGTTCATCGGGACAGGGGGTTTGGGAGACCCAGTACTTC.

The chain has TRBV5-1 and TRBJ2-7; TRBD2 agrees at 13 bases. The CDR3 is 20 residues long. J was trimmed by 7 bases and V by 0 bases; bases with no gene match: 19. The germline gives CDR1 SGHRS, CDR2 YFSETQ. DNA of the CDR3: TGCGCCAGCAGCTTGGCCACTGGACTAGCGGGAGAGGATAGAACTCGGGAGCAGTACTTC. This translates into CASSLATGLAGEDRTREQYF.

The rearrangement links TRBV9 to TRBJ2-2; 10 bases map to TRBD1. Germline V CDR1 and CDR2: SGDLS, YYNGEE. V lost 1 base and J lost 6; bases outside the gene matches: 12. The CDR3 runs 18 residues. CDR3 sequence (DNA): TGTGCCAGCAGCGTATTGGGGATCGGGACAGGGGAGTCCGGGGAGCTGTTTTTT. It is translated as CASSVLGIGTGESGELFF.

This clone has just one count. In nucleotides, the CDR3 is TGTGCCAGTAGTATCACCAGCGGGAGCTCCTACGAGCAGTACTTC. Encoded protein: CASSITSGSSYEQYF. The rearrangement joins TRBV19 to TRBJ2-7; 8 positions match TRBD2. The CDR3 loop spans 15 amino acids. V dropped 3 bases and J dropped 0; count of bases not matched to a gene: 4. Germline CDR1 LNHDA, CDR2 SQIVND (reference sequence).

This chain connects TRBV27 to TRBJ1-1, with 8 bases aligning to TRBD1. V shed 6 bases and J 1 base; nucleotides not matched to a gene: 7. The CDR3 runs to 15 residues. Per the germline V gene, CDR1 is MNHEY and CDR2 is SMNVEV (reference sequence). The CDR3 region has the DNA TGTGCCAGCAGGAGACAGGGGTCAAAGAACACTGAAGCTTTCTTT. Translation: CASRRQGSKNTEAFF.

This chain links TRBV27 with TRBJ2-7, with TRBD1 as a possible D gene (5 bases). Germline CDR1 is MNHEY and CDR2 is SMNVEV (reference sequence). This CDR3 is built from 14 residues. Deletions cut 5 bases from V and 0 bases from J, with 11 bases between. The CDR3 sequence: CASSVQALSYEQYF. CDR3 DNA sequence: TGTGCCAGCAGTGTACAGGCCCTCTCCTACGAGCAGTACTTC.

The chain employs TRBV10-1 and TRBJ1-2, with D possibly being TRBD1 (6 bases). V shed 3 bases and J shed 5 bases, with 10 bases lying between them. Per the germline V gene, CDR1 is WNHNN and CDR2 is SYGVQD (reference sequence). This CDR3 contains 13 residues. CDR3: CASSEGGPYGYTF. Written as DNA, the CDR3 is TGCGCCAGCAGTGAAGGGGGACCTTATGGCTACACCTTC.

This rearrangement joins TRBV28 to TRBJ1-5; the D is unclear. Germline V lookup: CDR1 MDHEN, CDR2 SYDVKM. The CDR3 runs 14 residues. V was trimmed by 11 bases and J by 1 base, leaving 15 bases between them. The CDR3 spells CAARPGISNQPQHF. The CDR3 DNA reads as TGTGCCGCCCGTCCGGGGATAAGCAATCAGCCCCAGCATTTT. Full variable domain (rest looked up from reference TRBV28 and TRBJ1-5): DVKVTQSSRYLVKRTGEKVFLECVQDMDHENMFWYRQDPGLGLRLIYFSYDVKMKEKGDIPEGYSVSREKKERFSLILESASTNQTSMYLCAARPGISNQPQHFGDGTRLSIL.

CDR3 residues: CASNRLADQETQYF. In DNA, the CDR3 is TGTGCCAGCAACCGACTAGCGGATCAAGAGACCCAGTACTTC. The V gene is TRBV28, the J gene TRBJ2-5; TRBD2 matches at 9 bases. This CDR3 is 14 amino acids long. V dropped 7 bases and J dropped 2; count of bases not matched to a gene: 5. Germline V gives CDR1 MDHEN, CDR2 SYDVKM.

This chain links TRBV7-2 with TRBJ1-2; D gene ambiguous. V dropped 1 base and J dropped 3 bases, with 9 bases sitting between them. Germline CDR1 SGHTA, CDR2 FQGNSA. This CDR3 region has 14 residues. The CDR3 protein is CASSLEPAYYGYTF. In DNA form, the CDR3 reads TGTGCCAGCAGCTTAGAGCCAGCGTACTATGGCTACACCTTC.

V gene TRBV6-6 combines with J gene TRBJ2-7; D is perhaps TRBD1 (5 bases). Trimming cost V 5 bases and J 1 base, with 12 bases left between them. Per germline, CDR1 MNHNY and CDR2 SVGAGI (reference sequence). The CDR3 consists of 14 residues. CDR3 protein: CASSGQGTSYEQYF. CDR3 in DNA: TGTGCCAGCAGTGGACAAGGCACATCCTACGAGCAGTACTTC.